A single sample gave rise to the 13 T cell receptor beta chains below, sequenced in a study of blood T cell repertoires in COVID-19. Assay: immunoSEQ multiplex PCR; the TCRdb copy retains only in-frame clones and omits some. The data show around 700,000 clones, approximately 90% seen once. The sequencing input was peripheral blood. The receptor source for this set is a woman aged 18-30 years with acute or convalescent COVID-19.

A word on this clone: This CDR3 is also generated by other DNA sequences in the sample. This rearrangement joins TRBV5-6 to TRBJ2-7; 11 bases align to TRBD1. CDR3 length: 14 amino acids. V lost 5 bases, J lost 2 bases, and 3 bases stayed unmatched. The germline gives CDR1 SGHDT, CDR2 YYEEEE. The CDR3 coding sequence is TGTGCCAGCAGTTGGGGACAGGGGGCCTACGAGCAGTACTTC. This encodes CASSWGQGAYEQYF. The full variable domain, its missing parts supplied by reference TRBV5-6 and TRBJ2-7, is DAGVTQSPTHLIKTRGQQVTLRCSPKSGHDTVSWYQQALGQGPQFIFQYYEEEERQRGNFPDRFSGHQFPNYSSELNVNALLLGDSALYLCASSWGQGAYEQYFGPGTRLTVT.

The V call is TRBV6-1, the J call TRBJ1-2, with 8 bases matching TRBD1. The CDR3 length is 15 residues. The germline V gene has CDR1 MNHNS and CDR2 SASEGT. Unmatched junction bases numbered 7, after V lost 3 bases and J lost 4 bases. CDR3 DNA sequence: TGTGCCAGCAGTGACCCCCCGACAGGGGCCTATGGCTACACCTTC. This gives the protein CASSDPPTGAYGYTF.

The chain's CDR3 is CASSYIQAGKNIQYF. The CDR3 DNA reads as TGTGCCAGCAGTTACATCCAGGCGGGCAAAAACATTCAGTACTTC. The V call is TRBV6-5, the J call TRBJ2-4, with D maybe TRBD2 (5 bases). Germline CDR1 is MNHEY and CDR2 is SVGAGI. V lost 2 bases and J lost 3, with 11 bases in between. The CDR3 is 15 amino acids.

About this clone itself: This sample also contains other DNA sequences that code for the same CDR3. The rearrangement uses TRBV29-1 and TRBJ1-2; 7 nucleotides align to TRBD1. Per germline, CDR1 SQVTM and CDR2 ANQGSEA. The CDR3 runs to 12 residues. V shed 7 bases, J shed 2 bases, and the junction held 4 bases outside the gene matches. The CDR3 is CSDRTGNYGYTF. The CDR3 nucleotides read TGCAGCGATCGGACAGGCAACTATGGCTACACCTTC.

This clone was counted a few times. The J gene is TRBJ1-2, the V gene TRBV21-1; TRBD1 is the table's D call and was not checked against the DNA. TRBV21-1 has pseudogene status. The CDR3 is 14 amino acids. The CDR3 coding sequence is TGTGCCAGCAGCGCAAGCAGGGCGACCTATGGCTACACCTTC. Translated, it gives CASSASRATYGYTF.

V is TRBV5-1 and J is TRBJ2-5; 9 bases line up with TRBD2. The CDR3 has 16 amino acids. The V gene's germline CDR1 is SGHRS and CDR2 YFSETQ. Germline trimming cut 0 bases from V and 2 bases from J; bases unmatched to any gene: 5. The CDR3 region is CASSLVSGGVQETQYF. In DNA, the CDR3 is TGCGCCAGCAGCTTGGTTAGCGGGGGCGTTCAAGAGACCCAGTACTTC.

The count of this clone is one. This chain links TRBV3-1 (or the pseudogene TRBV3-2) with TRBJ1-2; 11 bases line up with TRBD1. CDR3 length: 15 amino acids. The germline V gene has CDR1 LGHDT and CDR2 YNNKEL (reference sequence). The V gene end was trimmed by 4 bases and the J gene end by 4 bases; junction bases not matched to a gene: 5. CDR3 sequence: CASSPGTGGSYGYTF. CDR3 bases: TGTGCCAGCAGCCCCGGGACAGGGGGTAGCTATGGCTACACCTTC.

A remark on this clone: This sample also contains other DNA sequences that code for the same CDR3. This chain connects TRBV6-5 to TRBJ2-7; possible D gene TRBD2, 7 bases. Trimming removed 0 bases at V and 4 bases at J, with 10 bases between. The CDR3 sequence is 14 residues long. Germline-derived CDR1 and CDR2 are MNHEY and SVGAGI. CDR3 sequence: CASSYSGGEYEQYF. DNA for the CDR3: TGTGCCAGCAGTTACTCAGGGGGGGAGTACGAGCAGTACTTC.

This clone was detected many times. The rearrangement links TRBV6-5 to TRBJ2-1; tentative D call: TRBD1 (6 bases). Germline V gene sequence: CDR1 MNHEY, CDR2 SVGAGI. With 7 bases removed from V and 5 bases from J, the gap between germline ends came to 18 bases. The CDR3 runs 15 residues. CDR3 DNA sequence: TGTGCCAGCAAAGTAGGGGGTCCAAGAAACAATGAGCAGTTCTTC. It translates to CASKVGGPRNNEQFF.

This chain links TRBV6-5 with TRBJ2-2; TRBD1 matches at 7 bases. This CDR3 contains 13 residues. Germline-derived CDR1 and CDR2 are MNHEY and SVGAGI. The V gene end was trimmed by 6 bases and the J gene end by 6 bases; junction bases not matched to a gene: 4. CDR3 residues: CASRATGAGELFF. The CDR3 region has the DNA TGTGCCAGCAGGGCAACAGGGGCCGGGGAGCTGTTTTTT.

The V call is TRBV20-1, the J call TRBJ2-1; D is ambiguous. Germline lookup yields CDR1 DFQATT and CDR2 SNEGSKA (reference sequence). The CDR3 sequence is 10 residues long. V lost 3 bases, J lost 10 bases, and 7 bases lay in between. Written as DNA, the CDR3 is TGCAGTGCTAGTCTATCCGAGCAGTTCTTC. Residues: CSASLSEQFF.

The chain is built from TRBV5-1 and TRBJ2-1; D gene uncertain. The germline V gene encodes CDR1 SGHRS and CDR2 YFSETQ. Trimming shortened V by 6 bases and J by 0 bases, and 16 bases separated the two germline ends. The CDR3 extends over 16 amino acids. CDR3 DNA sequence: TGCGCCAGCACCCCTCCTAGTACCTTCTCCTACAATGAGCAGTTCTTC. This sequence encodes CASTPPSTFSYNEQFF.

This clone was picked up one time. The gene calls are TRBV27 and TRBJ1-2; D might be TRBD1 (5 bases). The CDR3 spans 12 residues. The V end lost 8 bases, the J end lost 4 bases, and 11 bases lay between the germline ends. Germline V gene lookup returns CDR1 MNHEY and CDR2 SMNVEV (reference sequence). CDR3 DNA: TGTGCCAGCTCCCCAGGGTCCTATGGCTACACCTTC. It codes for CASSPGSYGYTF.